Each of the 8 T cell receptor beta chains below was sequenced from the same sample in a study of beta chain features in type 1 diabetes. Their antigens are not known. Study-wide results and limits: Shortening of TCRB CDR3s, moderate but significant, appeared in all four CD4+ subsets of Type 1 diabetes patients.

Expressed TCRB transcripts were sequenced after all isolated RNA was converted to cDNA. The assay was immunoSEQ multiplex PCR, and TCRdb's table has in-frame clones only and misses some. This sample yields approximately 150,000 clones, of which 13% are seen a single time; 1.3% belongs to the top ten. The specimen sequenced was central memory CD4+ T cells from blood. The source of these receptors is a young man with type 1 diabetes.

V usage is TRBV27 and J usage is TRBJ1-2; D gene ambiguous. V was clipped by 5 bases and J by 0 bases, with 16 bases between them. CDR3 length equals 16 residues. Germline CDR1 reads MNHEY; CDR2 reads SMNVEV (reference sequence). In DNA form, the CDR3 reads TGTGCCAGCAGTCCCCTCGGGAGTTTAGCTAACTATGGCTACACCTTC. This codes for CASSPLGSLANYGYTF.

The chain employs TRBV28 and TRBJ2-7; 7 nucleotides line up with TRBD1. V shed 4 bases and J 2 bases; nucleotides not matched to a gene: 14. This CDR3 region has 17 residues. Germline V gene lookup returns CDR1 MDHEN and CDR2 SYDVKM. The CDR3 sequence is CASSSPRAGGFPYEQYF. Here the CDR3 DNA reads TGTGCCAGCAGTTCCCCCCGAGCAGGGGGATTCCCCTACGAGCAGTACTTC.

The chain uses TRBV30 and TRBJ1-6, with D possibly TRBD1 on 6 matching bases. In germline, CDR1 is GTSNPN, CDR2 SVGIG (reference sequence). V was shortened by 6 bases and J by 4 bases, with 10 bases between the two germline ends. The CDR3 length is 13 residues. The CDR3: CACGGHYNSPLHF. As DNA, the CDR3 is TGTGCCTGCGGGGGACATTATAATTCACCCCTCCACTTT.

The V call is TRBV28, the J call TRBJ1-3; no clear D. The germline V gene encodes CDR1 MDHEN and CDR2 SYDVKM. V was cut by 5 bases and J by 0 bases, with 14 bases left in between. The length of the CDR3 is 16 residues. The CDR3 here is CASSLYTGNSGNTIYF. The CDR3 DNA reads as TGTGCCAGCAGTCTTTATACGGGGAACTCTGGAAACACCATATATTTT.

CDR3: CASSYRGGGETQYF. The CDR3 DNA reads TGTGCCAGCAGCTATCGCGGGGGTGGCGAGACCCAGTACTTC. This rearrangement joins TRBV11-3 to TRBJ2-5; 7 bases map to TRBD2. Germline CDR1 is SGHNT and CDR2 is YENEEA. The CDR3 runs to 14 residues. With V trimmed by 4 bases and J by 5 bases, 7 bases remained unmatched. The complete variable domain, with remaining parts taken from reference TRBV11-3 and TRBJ2-5, reads EAGVVQSPRYKIIEKKQPVAFWCNPISGHNTLYWYLQNLGQGPELLIRYENEEAVDDSQLPKDRFSAERLKGVDSTLKIQPAELGDSAVYLCASSYRGGGETQYFGPGTRLLVL.

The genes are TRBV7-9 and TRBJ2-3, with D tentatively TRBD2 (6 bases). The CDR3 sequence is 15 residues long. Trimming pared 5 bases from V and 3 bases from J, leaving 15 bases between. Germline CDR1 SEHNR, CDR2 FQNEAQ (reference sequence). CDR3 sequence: CASSVVAGRTDTQYF. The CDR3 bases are TGTGCCAGCAGCGTGGTCGCGGGGAGAACAGATACGCAGTATTTT. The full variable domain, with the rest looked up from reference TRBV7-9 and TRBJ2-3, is DTGVSQNPRHKITKRGQNVTFRCDPISEHNRLYWYRQTLGQGPEFLTYFQNEAQLEKSRLLSDRFSAERPKGSFSTLEIQRTEQGDSAMYLCASSVVAGRTDTQYFGPGTRLTVL.

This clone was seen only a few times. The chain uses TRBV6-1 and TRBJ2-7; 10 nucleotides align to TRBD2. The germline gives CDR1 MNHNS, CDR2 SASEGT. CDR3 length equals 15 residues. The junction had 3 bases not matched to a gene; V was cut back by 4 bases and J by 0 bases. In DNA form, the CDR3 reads TGTGCCAGCAGTGGGACTAGCGGCTTCTCCTACGAGCAGTACTTC. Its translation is CASSGTSGFSYEQYF.

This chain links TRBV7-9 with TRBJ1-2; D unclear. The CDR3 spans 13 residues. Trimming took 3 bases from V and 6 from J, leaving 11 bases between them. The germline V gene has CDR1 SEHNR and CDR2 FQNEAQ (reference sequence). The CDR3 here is CASSFSYEHGYTF. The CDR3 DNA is TGTGCCAGCAGCTTCAGTTACGAACATGGCTACACCTTC.